This T cell receptor (beta chain) is drawn from a study of T cell changes during pregnancy in multiple sclerosis. The data were produced by immunoSEQ multiplex PCR, yet TCRdb's version contains in-frame clones alone and is incomplete. The sample carries approximately 42,000 clones, around 84% recorded once. The receptor was derived from a female donor with multiple sclerosis, enrolled in a pregnancy study. The sample here was CD4+ T cells from peripheral blood mononuclear cells, taken before pregnancy.

CDR3 bases: TGTGCCAGCAGCCAAGATCTTCAGGATTCACCCCTCCACTTT. Amino acid sequence: CASSQDLQDSPLHF. The V call is TRBV4-2, the J call TRBJ1-6; D remains unclear. The length of the CDR3 is 14 residues. CDR1 is LGHNA, CDR2 YNFKEQ, per germline. Trimming pared 0 bases from V and 8 bases from J, leaving 8 bases between.